The next 3 T cell receptor beta chains were all read from a single sample in a study of CD8 T cells in Susac syndrome (dated by TCRdb to the late 2010s). Library preparation employed the immunoSEQ multiplex PCR assay. RNA was extracted using the RNeasy kit, and about 0.45 to 1 microgram was reverse transcribed with random hexamers. TCRdb reprocessing: public reads trimmed at Q25 with fastp, clones called with MiXCR, in-frame beta chains kept. Here each entry gathers all rows of one CDR3 protein and keeps the most common genes and DNA. The sample table shows 120,000 or so distinct CDR3 sequences, and around 94% are seen once. The ten biggest clones cover around 0.12% of the sample. Sequencing used CD4+ T cells from PBMCs. These receptors originate from a human donor with multiple sclerosis.

The chain couples TRBV10-3 to TRBJ2-3; D is uncertain. Germline CDR1 reads ENHRY; CDR2 reads SYGVKD. Trimming took 0 bases from V and 2 from J, leaving 6 bases between them. The length of the CDR3 is 14 residues. DNA for the CDR3: TGTGCCATCAGTGAGTCGGGCTACACAGATACGCAGTATTTT. This encodes CAISESGYTDTQYF.

This chain uses TRBV7-6 with TRBJ2-1; possible D gene TRBD1, 5 bases. Germline CDR1 is SGHVS and CDR2 is FNYEAQ. The CDR3 loop spans 17 amino acids. Trimming removed 2 bases from V and 0 bases from J, with 14 bases in between. CDR3 in amino acids: CASSLNPGASSYNEQFF. The CDR3 nucleotides are TGTGCCAGCAGCTTAAACCCTGGGGCTAGCTCCTACAATGAGCAGTTCTTC.

The rearrangement joins TRBV3-1 to TRBJ1-2, with D unresolved. Germline V lookup: CDR1 LGHDT, CDR2 YNNKEL (reference sequence). Deletions cut 0 bases from V and 7 bases from J, with 6 bases between. The CDR3 has 12 amino acids. Written as DNA, the CDR3 is TGTGCCAGCAGCCAAGACAATGGTGGCTACACCTTC. Protein: CASSQDNGGYTF.